The entry below describes one T cell receptor beta chain. What it binds is not known. This sample is drawn from a study of T-cell reconstitution after alpha-beta-depleted transplantation in children. Findings of the study overall: The high TCRbeta diversity at day 60 in some patients came from surviving recipient T cells and thymic progenitors. Most T-cell counts and diversity one year after the transplant came from T cells that were newly produced.

Unique molecular identifiers were used to barcode this TCRbeta library. TCRdb analysed the PCR reads with MiXCR anew, one entry per CDR3 protein. The sample consists of 450,000 to 550,000 distinct CDR3 sequences, about an eighth of them appearing once. V lost 0 bases and J 5 bases, leaving 13 bases between the germline ends. Germline V gene data show CDR1 as LNHNV and CDR2 as YYDKDF (reference sequence). CDR3 length: 15 residues. The genes are TRBV15 and TRBJ1-2; a possible D gene is TRBD1 (5 bases). This clonotype was sampled from a female patient aged 2 to 10 who had a stem cell transplant for aplastic anemia, so the T cells may come from the graft donor. The sample was PBMCs, mostly from graft donor cells, taken 180 days after TCRalphabeta/CD19-depleted stem cell transplant. CDR3 protein: CATSRELRGGYGYTF. In DNA form, the CDR3 reads TGTGCCACCAGCAGAGAGTTGCGGGGGGGTTATGGCTACACCTTC.